A selection of T cell receptor beta chains follows, all from one sample in a study of T cells after yellow fever vaccination. TCRdb reanalysed the 5' RACE reads using MiXCR and keeps one entry per CDR3 protein. The sample holds 200,000 to 300,000 distinct CDR3 sequences; about 7% are singletons and the top ten take more than 0.85%. The specimen comprised CD4+ T cells sorted from PBMCs, sampled on the day of the yellow fever booster vaccination. All receptors derive from a man aged 25-40 years who received the YFV17D yellow fever vaccine. Each CDR3 is given without its conserved first and last residue. For some rows the clone size is stated as once, few or many, or as a class when expanded; others skip it.

abundance	j_gene	v_gene	CDR3aa
few	TRBJ2-1	TRBV7-8	ASSLAGTKSSYNEQF
many	TRBJ2-5	TRBV7-9	ASSLFRAGAETQY
-	TRBJ2-5	TRBV20-1	SARLIQETQY
few	TRBJ2-1	TRBV3-1	ASSQVDGEPYNEQF
-	TRBJ2-7	TRBV7-9	AMSPPPHRARRDKQY
few	TRBJ1-1	TRBV2	ASSKSVNTEAF
few	TRBJ2-1	TRBV12-3/TRBV12-4	ASKGDAGLSGHEQF
-	TRBJ2-5	TRBV20-1	SARVPGGRQETQY
many	TRBJ2-1	TRBV11-3	ASSSEEERNEQF
-	TRBJ2-7	TRBV27	ASSSQRTGTSRFPPYEQY
few	TRBJ2-7	TRBV20-1	SGRQDHSYEQY
-	TRBJ2-1	TRBV12-3/TRBV12-4	ASSTAIGEQF
-	TRBJ2-7	TRBV6-2/TRBV6-3	ASIRRTGGLGEQY
many	TRBJ2-2	TRBV7-2	ASSFYTGELF
-	TRBJ2-5	TRBV7-2	ASSHRRASARETQY
many	TRBJ2-7	TRBV6-2/TRBV6-3	GTAEASGMVQQY
-	TRBJ1-3	TRBV7-2	ASSSRKVWRNTIY
many	TRBJ2-5	TRBV6-1	ASSERHPETQY
many	TRBJ2-1	TRBV9	ASSVESGRVSYNEQF
-	TRBJ2-7	TRBV6-1	ASSPSPDYYEQY
many	TRBJ2-1	TRBV7-2	ASSAVPPEQF
many	TRBJ2-4	TRBV28	ASSLSGTIAKNIQY
once	TRBJ2-5	TRBV5-1	ASSLVVSGDETQY
few	TRBJ1-1	TRBV5-1	ASSPRRLNTEAF
-	TRBJ2-1	TRBV20-1	SASTSGSRSYNEQF
few	TRBJ1-2	TRBV30	AWSVERVNYGYT
few	TRBJ1-3	TRBV20-1	SANTGPGNTIY
many	TRBJ2-2	TRBV5-1	ASSSDQGRSTGELF
-	TRBJ2-7	TRBV20-1	SARANEQY
-	TRBJ2-1	TRBV5-1	ASSEWTGTGKMYNEQF
-	TRBJ2-1	TRBV7-8	ASTKMGAGSYNEQF
few	TRBJ1-3	TRBV7-6	ASTDTSSGNTIY
many	TRBJ2-2	TRBV11-2	ASSLGDGTGYTGELF
few	TRBJ2-3	TRBV20-1	SADGTSVPDTQY
many	TRBJ2-2	TRBV19	ASAYRTPNTGELF
few	TRBJ2-3	TRBV7-8	ASSLSGGRYTDTQY
many	TRBJ2-2	TRBV20-1	SARIIGELF
few	TRBJ1-1	TRBV29-1	SAGTRNTEAF
many	TRBJ2-1	TRBV25-1	ASSSPTGTGVNEQF
-	TRBJ1-5	TRBV20-1	SAAGFSNQPQH
many	TRBJ2-3	TRBV9	ASSRTSGADTQY
-	TRBJ2-1	TRBV6-2/TRBV6-3	ASSRGQGMFNEQF
many	TRBJ2-5	TRBV27	ASSRRPQETQY
-	TRBJ2-4	TRBV7-2	ASSHWTGLSDIQY
-	TRBJ2-3	TRBV10-3	AIRGIRQGADTQY
many	TRBJ2-1	TRBV25-1	ASRRGELEQF
-	TRBJ2-5	TRBV23-1	ASSQSGTEQETQY
-	TRBJ2-1	TRBV4-3	ASSQDVRTGPGNEQF
few	TRBJ2-1	TRBV14	ASSPLGGSSYNEQF
many	TRBJ2-7	TRBV29-1	SVEKGAGAYEQY
many	TRBJ1-5	TRBV7-3	ARPIWTDSNQPQH